The following is a T cell receptor beta chain sequence with its context. New diagnoses, under 2 months' duration, and ages 18 to 65 characterized the hyperthyroidism patients. Other autoimmune diseases, uncontrolled infections, pregnancy or lactation ruled patients out of participation. Clinical symptoms and serum thyroxine were used for diagnosis; TRAb, thyroid ultrasound and orbital computed tomography were also relied on. The CDR3 extends over 16 amino acids. The V and J ends lost 4 bases and 1 base, in that order; junction bases with no gene match: 6. Germline CDR1 reads MNHNS; CDR2 reads SASEGT. CDR3 regions of TCR beta were amplified from RNA transcripts. Second-round multiplex PCR followed a first-round RT-PCR using HTBI primers. TCRdb processed the multiplex PCR reads anew with MiXCR; each CDR3 protein has one entry. The table records 500,000 to 600,000 distinct CDR3 sequences, about two fifths of them present only once.

This specimen comes from a study of Graves' ophthalmopathy and Graves' hyperthyroidism. Sequencing was carried out using peripheral blood or thyroid tissue (not recorded which). The chain combines TRBV6-1 with TRBJ2-7, with 11 bases fitting TRBD1. The TCR comes from an adult man with Graves' hyperthyroidism. DNA of the CDR3: TGTGCCAGCAGTGGACAGGGGACAGGGGGGTCCTACGAGCAGTACTTC. It is translated as CASSGQGTGGSYEQYF.